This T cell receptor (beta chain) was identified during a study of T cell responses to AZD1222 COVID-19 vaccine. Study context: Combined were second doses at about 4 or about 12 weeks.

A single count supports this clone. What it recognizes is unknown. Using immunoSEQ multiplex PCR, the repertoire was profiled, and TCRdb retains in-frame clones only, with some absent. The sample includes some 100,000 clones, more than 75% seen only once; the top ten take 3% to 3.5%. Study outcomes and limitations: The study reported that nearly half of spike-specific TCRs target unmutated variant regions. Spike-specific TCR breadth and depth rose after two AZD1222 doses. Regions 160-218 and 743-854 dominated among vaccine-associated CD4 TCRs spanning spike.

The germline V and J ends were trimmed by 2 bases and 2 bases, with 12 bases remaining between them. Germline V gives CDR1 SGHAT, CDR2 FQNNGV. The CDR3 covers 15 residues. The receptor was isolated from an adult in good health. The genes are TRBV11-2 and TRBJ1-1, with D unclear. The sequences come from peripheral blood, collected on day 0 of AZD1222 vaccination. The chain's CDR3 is CASSLIVGSNTEAFF. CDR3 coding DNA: TGTGCCAGCAGCTTAATAGTGGGCAGTAACACTGAAGCTTTCTTT.